Below, 9 T cell receptor beta chains from the same sample are listed, as sequenced in a study of technical replicates of blood from several donors. Measured with immunoSEQ multiplex PCR; TCRdb has only the in-frame clones, and not every one. The sample has approximately 95,000 clones; approximately 95% are singletons. The specimen was T cells isolated from PBMCs. Source of these receptors: a human donor in good health.

The CDR3 loop reads CASSDRGITDTQYF. The CDR3 DNA reads as TGTGCCAGCAGTGACAGGGGGATCACAGATACGCAGTATTTT. V gene TRBV25-1 combines with J gene TRBJ2-3, with 7 nucleotides matching TRBD1. The V segment lost 3 bases and the J segment 2 bases; nucleotides outside the gene matches: 2. CDR1 is MGHDK and CDR2 is SYGVNS in the germline V gene. CDR3 length: 14 residues.

The V call is TRBV27, the J call TRBJ2-7, with TRBD1 as a possible D gene (5 bases). Germline CDR1 is MNHEY and CDR2 is SMNVEV (reference sequence). Trimming stripped 3 bases from V and 5 bases from J, with 14 bases between. The CDR3 is 14 amino acids. The CDR3 DNA follows: TGTGCCAGCAGTTTGGGCCAGGGCGTCCACGAGCAGTACTTC. Translated: CASSLGQGVHEQYF.

The rearrangement joins TRBV7-8 to TRBJ1-1; D is ambiguous. In germline, CDR1 is SGHVS, CDR2 FQNEAQ. The CDR3 extends over 13 amino acids. The V end lost 1 base, the J end lost 1 base, and 4 bases lay between the germline ends. CDR3 region: CASSLGENTEAFF. CDR3 nucleotides: TGTGCCAGCAGCTTAGGAGAGAACACTGAAGCTTTCTTT.

The chain uses TRBV7-9 and TRBJ2-3; TRBD2 matches 8 bases. Germline loops: CDR1 SEHNR, CDR2 FQNEAQ (reference sequence). The CDR3 is made up of 16 amino acids. Trimming cost V 4 bases and J 3 bases; bases outside gene matches: 9. The CDR3 region is CASSSLGGRLTDTQYF. The CDR3 DNA follows: TGTGCCAGCAGCTCCCTAGGCGGGAGGTTGACAGATACGCAGTATTTT.

This chain links TRBV27 with TRBJ2-7; 8 nucleotides match TRBD1. The CDR3 covers 14 residues. Germline V gene lookup returns CDR1 MNHEY and CDR2 SMNVEV (reference sequence). V was clipped by 6 bases and J by 4 bases; unmatched bases: 8. CDR3 in DNA: TGTGCCAGCAGATCTAGACAGGGGAGTTACGAGCAGTACTTC. Residues: CASRSRQGSYEQYF.

This clone was recorded only once. The chain uses TRBV18 and TRBJ2-2; TRBD1 matches 7 bases. The CDR3 is made up of 15 amino acids. V lost 2 bases to trimming and J lost 5 bases; unmatched junction nucleotides: 5. The germline gives CDR1 KGHSH, CDR2 LQKENI. The CDR3 DNA reads TGTGCCAGCTCACCAGAGGGGGCCGAGACCGGGGAGCTGTTTTTT. Protein: CASSPEGAETGELFF.

This CDR3 is CASSAFLSGGLYEQYF. The CDR3, as DNA: TGTGCCAGCAGCGCCTTCCTATCAGGGGGCCTCTACGAGCAGTACTTC. The chain couples TRBV9 to TRBJ2-7, with TRBD1 matching over 8 bases. This CDR3 spans 16 amino acids. Germline V gene sequence: CDR1 SGDLS, CDR2 YYNGEE. With V trimmed by 3 bases and J by 3 bases, 11 bases remained unmatched.

This chain connects TRBV18 to TRBJ2-2, with 8 positions matching TRBD2. J lost 7 bases, V lost 6 bases, and 22 bases had no gene match. Germline CDR1 reads KGHSH; CDR2 reads LQKENI. This CDR3 has 19 residues. The CDR3 protein is CASSSTTGGLAYRGGELFF. CDR3 nucleotides: TGTGCCAGCTCGTCTACTACTGGAGGACTAGCATATCGGGGCGGGGAGCTGTTTTTT.

This chain joins TRBV29-1 and TRBJ1-2, with 8 bases aligning to TRBD1. Looked up from germline, CDR1 is SQVTM and CDR2 is ANQGSEA. The J segment lost 9 bases and the V segment lost 7 bases, leaving 7 bases of the junction unmatched. The CDR3 runs to 11 residues. CDR3 sequence: CSAGDRLSYTF. Here the CDR3 DNA reads TGCAGCGCCGGGGACAGGCTAAGCTACACCTTC.